These 13 T cell receptor beta chains came from one sample sequenced in a study of OX40 agonist ivuxolimab in advanced cancers. Only in-frame clones appear in the TCRdb table, and some are missing; sequencing was by immunoSEQ multiplex PCR. This sample has just under 75,000 clones; 92% occur once, and the top ten carry over 0.35%. The source material was CD4+ or CD8+ T cells sorted from blood, sampled in a trial of the OX40 agonist ivuxolimab. These receptors came from an adult with an advanced solid tumor such as melanoma, head and neck, liver or kidney cancer.

The chain links TRBV10-2 to TRBJ1-3; D is unresolved. CDR1 WSHSY and CDR2 SAAADI come from the germline V gene. The CDR3 has 17 amino acids. V lost 0 bases and J lost 4, with 16 bases in between. This CDR3 reads CASSESNPGQGGNTIYF. In DNA form, the CDR3 reads TGCGCCAGCAGTGAGTCGAACCCCGGCCAAGGAGGAAACACCATATATTTT.

The chain couples TRBV30 to TRBJ2-3, with TRBD2 matching over 7 bases. V lost 1 base, J lost 0 bases, and 13 bases stayed unmatched. The CDR3 sequence is 18 residues long. The germline V gene has CDR1 GTSNPN and CDR2 SVGIG (reference sequence). The CDR3 sequence: CAWSASGIGITSTDTQYF. The DNA for the CDR3 is TGTGCCTGGAGTGCTAGCGGAATAGGGATTACTAGCACAGATACGCAGTATTTT.

This clone was seen a single time. The V gene is TRBV7-2, the J gene TRBJ2-3, with a weak D call TRBD2 (6 bases). The V and J ends lost 6 bases and 5 bases respectively, with 15 bases between them. The CDR3 is 14 amino acids. CDR1 is SGHTA, CDR2 FQGNSA, per germline. The DNA of the CDR3 is TGTGCCAGCAGGCCGGGCCTGGGAGGAGATACGCAGTATTTT. Residues: CASRPGLGGDTQYF.

The J gene is TRBJ1-3, the V gene TRBV10-3; TRBD1 matches at 8 bases. Germline CDR1 and CDR2: ENHRY and SYGVKD. J gave up 2 bases and V 9 bases, and 3 bases lay outside the gene matches. This CDR3 is built from 13 residues. DNA of the CDR3: TGTGCCATTCGGACAGGGACTGGAAACACCATATATTTT. It specifies CAIRTGTGNTIYF.

The chain carries TRBV5-1 and TRBJ1-1, with no clear D. Per the germline V gene, CDR1 is SGHRS and CDR2 is YFSETQ. The CDR3 is 14 amino acids. Trimming shortened V by 0 bases and J by 4 bases, and 10 bases separated the two germline ends. This CDR3 reads CASSLVAEGTEAFF. The CDR3 DNA follows: TGCGCCAGCAGCTTGGTTGCGGAGGGCACTGAAGCTTTCTTT.

This chain connects TRBV27 to TRBJ2-1; D is ambiguous. The CDR3 has 13 amino acids. CDR1 is MNHEY, CDR2 SMNVEV, per germline (reference sequence). V shed 1 base and J shed 7 bases, with 8 bases lying between them. CDR3 nucleotides: TGTGCCAGCAGTTTATTGGAGTCGAATGAGCAGTTCTTC. Translating gives CASSLLESNEQFF.

The rearrangement uses TRBV7-9 and TRBJ2-7; 14 positions match TRBD2. CDR1 SEHNR and CDR2 FQNEAQ come from the germline V gene (reference sequence). V gave up 6 bases and J gave up 7 bases; unmatched junction bases: 8. This CDR3 is 15 amino acids long. The DNA of the CDR3 is TGTGCCAGCAGACCGGGACTAGCGGGAGTCTATGAGCAGTACTTC. Its translation is CASRPGLAGVYEQYF.

The chain couples TRBV15 to TRBJ1-5; D remains unclear. Germline V gene data show CDR1 as LNHNV and CDR2 as YYDKDF (reference sequence). This CDR3 comprises 13 residues. Trimming cost V 6 bases and J 0 bases, with 6 bases left between them. The CDR3: CATRGYSNQPQHF. CDR3 DNA sequence: TGTGCCACCAGGGGGTATAGCAATCAGCCCCAGCATTTT.

The V call is TRBV19, the J call TRBJ2-5; D not certain. The CDR3 contains 14 residues. The germline gives CDR1 LNHDA, CDR2 SQIVND (reference sequence). Trimming took off 0 bases at V and 1 base at J, with 6 bases between the two ends. The CDR3 protein is CASSIDGIQETQYF. The DNA for the CDR3 is TGTGCCAGTAGTATAGATGGGATCCAAGAGACCCAGTACTTC.

CDR3 DNA: TGCAGTGCCATTACAGCATACGAGCAGTACTTC. It specifies CSAITAYEQYF. The rearrangement links TRBV20-1 to TRBJ2-7; unclear D gene. The CDR3 has 11 amino acids. V lost 6 bases and J 4 bases, leaving 10 bases between the germline ends. Germline V gene lookup returns CDR1 DFQATT and CDR2 SNEGSKA (reference sequence).

The rearrangement uses TRBV29-1 and TRBJ2-2; tentatively, D is TRBD1 (6 bases). The V end was cut by 6 bases, the J end by 6 bases, with 11 bases between. This CDR3 spans 12 amino acids. Germline V gene sequence: CDR1 SQVTM, CDR2 ANQGSEA. DNA for the CDR3: TGCAGCGTAATACAGGGTCCCGGGGAGCTGTTTTTT. It encodes CSVIQGPGELFF.

The rearrangement joins TRBV6-5 to TRBJ2-7; D remains unclear. Germline assignment: CDR1 MNHEY and CDR2 SVGAGI. The CDR3 extends over 14 amino acids. Trimming stripped 2 bases from V and 2 bases from J, with 10 bases between. The CDR3 is CASSYTDETYEQYF. CDR3 coding DNA: TGTGCCAGCAGTTACACCGACGAGACCTACGAGCAGTACTTC.

The V and J genes are TRBV18 and TRBJ1-6; D not certain. V was pared by 2 bases and J by 6 bases, with 14 bases between. The germline V gene encodes CDR1 KGHSH and CDR2 LQKENI. This CDR3 has 16 amino acids. The CDR3 coding sequence is TGTGCCAGCTCACCAGTGAGGGAGAATCCTAATTCACCCCTCCACTTT. Its protein is CASSPVRENPNSPLHF.